The sample holds many counts of the clone carrying this TCR beta chain. Its antigen is still unknown. The data belong to a study of T cell repertoires in cytomegalovirus infection. This CDR3 contains 15 residues. V dropped 6 bases and J dropped 3 bases, with 17 bases sitting between them. Study-level points and caveats: Within the response measured ex vivo, HLA-C-restricted CMV-specific TCR beta clonotypes were dominant.

Each CDR3 protein gets one entry after TCRdb re-called the reads with MiXCR. The sample records nearly 550,000 distinct CDR3 sequences, more than 15% being singletons. The TCR was taken from a human donor in good health (CMV status not recorded). Some clones in this sample may be carry-over from other donors' samples. The V call is TRBV12-3 or TRBV12-4, the J call TRBJ1-1; D is perhaps TRBD1 (6 bases). The sequenced sample consisted of CD8+ T cells from PBMCs. The CDR3 DNA sequence: TGTGCCAGCAGAAAAGACAGGAGGGGTGACACTGAAGCTTTCTTT. Translated, it gives CASRKDRRGDTEAFF.